A single sample gave rise to the 32 T cell receptor beta chains below, sequenced in a study of T cell responses to AZD1222 COVID-19 vaccine. Clones were read by immunoSEQ multiplex PCR, and TCRdb kept only the in-frame ones, dropping some. In the table there are about 110,000 clones, 70% to 90% of which are singletons. This specimen consisted of peripheral blood, obtained on day 0 of AZD1222 vaccination. These receptors all stem from an adult in good health.

The rearrangement links TRBV2 to TRBJ1-1, with D unclear. Trimming took 8 bases from V and 3 from J, leaving 13 bases between them. Germline V gene sequence: CDR1 SNHLY, CDR2 FYNNEI. The CDR3 spans 13 residues. DNA of the CDR3: TGTGCCAGCGCTTGGACTGGGGACACTGAAGCTTTCTTT. Its translation: CASAWTGDTEAFF.

The chain joins TRBV24-1 to TRBJ2-1, with 8 bases that match TRBD2. The V gene end was trimmed by 3 bases and the J gene end by 1 base; junction bases not matched to a gene: 4. The CDR3 is 16 residues long. CDR1 and CDR2 from the germline V gene are KGHDR and SFDVKD. CDR3 protein: CATSDAAGGSYNEQFF. CDR3 coding DNA: TGTGCCACCAGTGATGCCGCGGGAGGATCCTACAATGAGCAGTTCTTC.

The gene calls are TRBV11-2 and TRBJ1-4; 7 positions agree with TRBD1. The CDR3 sequence is 14 residues long. In germline, CDR1 is SGHAT, CDR2 FQNNGV. V gave up 5 bases and J gave up 4 bases; unmatched junction bases: 4. The CDR3 DNA reads as TGTGCCAGCAGCCCGGGACAGTTTAATGAAAAACTGTTTTTT. Protein: CASSPGQFNEKLFF.

This chain uses TRBV19 with TRBJ2-7, with D maybe TRBD1 (5 bases). Germline CDR1 is LNHDA and CDR2 is SQIVND (reference sequence). CDR3 length: 14 residues. Deletions cut 3 bases from V and 0 bases from J, with 9 bases between. Here the CDR3 DNA reads TGTGCCAGTAGTATGTCAGGGATCTCCTACGAGCAGTACTTC. This sequence encodes CASSMSGISYEQYF. Based on the CDR3 plus reference TRBV19 and TRBJ2-7, the full variable domain is DGGITQSPKYLFRKEGQNVTLSCEQNLNHDAMYWYRQDPGQGLRLIYYSQIVNDFQKGDIAEGYSVSREKKESFPLTVTSAQKNPTAFYLCASSMSGISYEQYFGPGTRLTVT.

The V gene is TRBV9, the J gene TRBJ2-1, with TRBD1 matching 8 bases. The CDR3 has 12 residues. The ends lost 4 bases at V and 10 bases at J; junction bases unmatched: 4. CDR1 and CDR2 from the germline V gene are SGDLS and YYNGEE. Here the CDR3 DNA reads TGTGCCAGCAGCCCGAGGACAGGGGAGCAGTTCTTC. Translated, it gives CASSPRTGEQFF.

This clone was seen just once. The chain employs TRBV18 and TRBJ1-2; 8 bases line up with TRBD1. In germline, CDR1 is KGHSH, CDR2 LQKENI. After removal of 3 bases from V and 8 bases from J, the junction contained 8 bases not matched to a gene. The CDR3 consists of 14 residues. Written as DNA, the CDR3 is TGTGCCAGCTCACCTGCCGGGACAGGCTACGGCTACACCTTC. This encodes CASSPAGTGYGYTF. Full variable domain (rest looked up from reference TRBV18 and TRBJ1-2): NAGVMQNPRHLVRRRGQEARLRCSPMKGHSHVYWYRQLPEEGLKFMVYLQKENIIDESGMPKERFSAEFPKEGPSILRIQQVVRGDSAAYFCASSPAGTGYGYTFGSGTRLTVV.

The chain carries TRBV27 and TRBJ2-3; D remains unclear. With 1 base removed from V and 4 bases from J, the gap between germline ends came to 24 bases. The CDR3 is made up of 19 amino acids. CDR1 MNHEY and CDR2 SMNVEV come from the germline V gene (reference sequence). The CDR3 sequence is CASSLWFKRTLEFADTQYF. In DNA, the CDR3 is TGTGCCAGCAGTTTATGGTTCAAAAGGACCCTAGAATTTGCAGATACGCAGTATTTT.

The V gene is TRBV7-3, the J gene TRBJ1-5; no clear D gene. The CDR3 length is 16 residues. Trimming left V 5 bases short and J 0 bases short, with 14 bases between. Germline CDR1 and CDR2: SGHTA and FQGTGA. The chain's CDR3 is CASSLSYGDSNQPQHF. The CDR3 nucleotides read TGTGCCAGCAGCCTCTCCTACGGAGATAGCAATCAGCCCCAGCATTTT.

The chain links TRBV6-1 to TRBJ1-5, with D possibly matching TRBD1 (6 bases). CDR1 is MNHNS and CDR2 is SASEGT in the germline V gene. V shed 2 bases and J shed 6 bases, with 11 bases lying between them. This CDR3 contains 14 residues. In DNA form, the CDR3 reads TGTGCCAGCAGTGAAACGGGGGGGCCTCAGCCCCAGCATTTT. This translates into CASSETGGPQPQHF.

The gene calls are TRBV5-4 and TRBJ2-7; D is undetermined. This CDR3 region has 15 residues. V was pared by 2 bases and J by 3 bases, with 15 bases between. Germline-derived CDR1 and CDR2 are SGHNT and YYREEE (reference sequence). The CDR3 coding sequence is TGTGCCAGCAGCTTATCCCCGGACCCTAACTACGAGCAGTACTTC. It translates to CASSLSPDPNYEQYF.

V gene TRBV18 combines with J gene TRBJ1-1; TRBD1 is a possible D gene (5 bases). Trimming took off 3 bases at V and 4 bases at J, with 12 bases between the two ends. The CDR3 totals 14 residues. Germline assignment: CDR1 KGHSH and CDR2 LQKENI. The CDR3 DNA follows: TGTGCCAGCTCACCTTTCCGGGGACGCACTGAAGCTTTCTTT. Residues: CASSPFRGRTEAFF.

The chain couples TRBV5-1 to TRBJ2-2; 9 bases line up with TRBD2. The V and J ends lost 1 base and 2 bases, in that order; junction bases with no gene match: 3. Per the germline V gene, CDR1 is SGHRS and CDR2 is YFSETQ. This CDR3 contains 16 residues. CDR3 amino acids: CASSLSLAGNTGELFF. The DNA of the CDR3 is TGCGCCAGCAGCTTGTCCCTAGCGGGAAACACCGGGGAGCTGTTTTTT.

The CDR3 loop reads CASSRRPGAFF. CDR3 coding DNA: TGCGCCAGCAGCCGACGGCCTGGGGCTTTCTTT. This sequence joins TRBV4-3 and TRBJ1-1; no firm D call. V was clipped by 4 bases and J by 11 bases, with 11 bases between them. This CDR3 comprises 11 residues. Germline values: CDR1 LGHNA, CDR2 YSLEER.

The rearrangement links TRBV24-1 to TRBJ2-7; 8 positions match TRBD2. The CDR3 has 15 amino acids. Per the germline V gene, CDR1 is KGHDR and CDR2 is SFDVKD. V was clipped by 5 bases and J by 2 bases; unmatched bases: 7. The CDR3 DNA is TGTGCCACCAGTGTTCCTAGCGGGTCTCCCTACGAGCAGTACTTC. Translation gives CATSVPSGSPYEQYF.

CDR3 residues: CASSREGGRGVFGQPQHF. As DNA, the CDR3 is TGTGCCAGCTCGCGTGAAGGGGGGCGCGGGGTTTTTGGACAGCCCCAGCATTTT. The genes are TRBV18 and TRBJ1-5, with D perhaps matching TRBD1 (6 bases). Trimming pared 6 bases from V and 7 bases from J, leaving 28 bases between. The V gene's germline CDR1 is KGHSH and CDR2 LQKENI. CDR3 length equals 18 residues.

The gene calls are TRBV11-3 and TRBJ2-7; D is unresolved. The CDR3 is 15 residues long. Per the germline V gene, CDR1 is SGHNT and CDR2 is YENEEA. V shed 4 bases and J shed 0 bases, with 13 bases lying between them. DNA for the CDR3: TGTGCCAGCAGCTCACCTAAATCGGGCTCCTACGAGCAGTACTTC. It codes for CASSSPKSGSYEQYF.

This clone was seen a few times. The rearrangement links TRBV5-4 to TRBJ1-6, with 9 bases fitting TRBD1. Germline CDR1 is SGHNT and CDR2 is YYREEE (reference sequence). Trimming took 6 bases from V and 6 from J; bases not matched to a gene: 4. This CDR3 region has 14 residues. The CDR3 is CASKRDRANSPLHF. The CDR3 DNA is TGTGCCAGCAAACGGGACAGGGCTAATTCACCCCTCCACTTT.

The count of this clone is one. This chain connects TRBV11-3 to TRBJ2-3, with 9 positions matching TRBD1. The ends lost 4 bases at V and 0 bases at J; junction bases unmatched: 5. The CDR3 consists of 16 residues. From germline, CDR1 is SGHNT and CDR2 YENEEA. CDR3 protein: CASSSRTGASTDTQYF. As DNA, the CDR3 is TGTGCCAGCAGCTCCCGGACAGGGGCTAGCACAGATACGCAGTATTTT.

The chain couples TRBV30 to TRBJ1-6; D perhaps matches TRBD1 (5 bases). There are 13 residues in the CDR3. With 5 bases removed from V and 8 bases from J, the gap between germline ends came to 13 bases. Per the germline V gene, CDR1 is GTSNPN and CDR2 is SVGIG (reference sequence). CDR3: CAWEEARDSPLHF. The CDR3 DNA reads TGTGCCTGGGAAGAGGCCAGGGATTCACCCCTCCACTTT.

V gene TRBV28 combines with J gene TRBJ1-2; 9 nucleotides match TRBD1. From germline, CDR1 is MDHEN and CDR2 SYDVKM. Unmatched junction bases numbered 4, after V lost 6 bases and J lost 8 bases. The CDR3 runs 12 residues. CDR3 in DNA: TGTGCCAGCAGCCTGGGACAGGGCGGCTACACCTTC. Its translation is CASSLGQGGYTF.

The chain employs TRBV11-3 and TRBJ2-2; D is tentatively TRBD1 or TRBD2 (5 bases each). Germline CDR1 reads SGHNT; CDR2 reads YENEEA. This CDR3 contains 15 residues. V was shortened by 0 bases and J by 6 bases, with 11 bases between the two germline ends. In DNA form, the CDR3 reads TGTGCCAGCAGCTTAGATGGGGGAGTCTCCGGGGAGCTGTTTTTT. This sequence encodes CASSLDGGVSGELFF. The whole variable domain, filled in from reference TRBV11-3 and TRBJ2-2, reads EAGVVQSPRYKIIEKKQPVAFWCNPISGHNTLYWYLQNLGQGPELLIRYENEEAVDDSQLPKDRFSAERLKGVDSTLKIQPAELGDSAVYLCASSLDGGVSGELFFGEGSRLTVL.

V is TRBV11-3 and J is TRBJ2-1; TRBD2 aligns across 8 bases. This CDR3 region has 15 residues. V gave up 0 bases and J gave up 9 bases; unmatched junction bases: 7. The germline gives CDR1 SGHNT, CDR2 YENEEA. CDR3 in amino acids: CASSLELVGGGEQFF. The DNA of the CDR3 is TGTGCCAGCAGCTTAGAGTTGGTCGGGGGGGGTGAGCAGTTCTTC. Full variable domain (outside the CDR3, taken from reference TRBV11-3 and TRBJ2-1): EAGVVQSPRYKIIEKKQPVAFWCNPISGHNTLYWYLQNLGQGPELLIRYENEEAVDDSQLPKDRFSAERLKGVDSTLKIQPAELGDSAVYLCASSLELVGGGEQFFGPGTRLTVL.

The V and J genes are TRBV21-1 and TRBJ1-2. TRBV21-1 is a recognized pseudogene. The CDR3 sequence is 14 residues long. CDR3 coding DNA: TGTGCCAGCAGCACCCCCAAGGCGGGGGATGGCTACACCTTC. Translation gives CASSTPKAGDGYTF.

The rearrangement uses TRBV10-1 and TRBJ2-1; 12 bases map to TRBD2. V shed 5 bases and J 1 base; nucleotides not matched to a gene: 6. The CDR3 runs 17 residues. The germline V gene encodes CDR1 WNHNN and CDR2 SYGVQD (reference sequence). Here the CDR3 DNA reads TGCGCCAGCAGTAGACTAGCGGGAGTCGATTCCTACAATGAGCAGTTCTTC. Its protein product is CASSRLAGVDSYNEQFF.

The chain employs TRBV7-9 and TRBJ1-4; TRBD1 aligns across 7 bases. The trim removed 4 bases at V and 6 bases at J, leaving 8 bases unmatched. The V gene's germline CDR1 is SEHNR and CDR2 FQNEAQ (reference sequence). The CDR3 loop spans 15 amino acids. The CDR3 sequence is CASSSGQPRDEKLFF. The CDR3 nucleotides are TGTGCCAGCAGCTCGGGACAGCCGCGGGATGAAAAACTGTTTTTT.

The chain has TRBV5-1 and TRBJ2-2; D is unresolved. V lost 1 base and J lost 0, with 7 bases in between. CDR1 and CDR2 (germline): SGHRS, YFSETQ. CDR3 length equals 15 residues. This CDR3 is CASSLLQSNTGELFF. CDR3 nucleotide sequence: TGCGCCAGCAGCTTGCTACAGTCGAACACCGGGGAGCTGTTTTTT.

J is TRBJ2-1 and V is TRBV4-1, with 13 bases identical to TRBD2. In germline, CDR1 is MGHRA, CDR2 YSYEKL. V lost 3 bases, J lost 12 bases, and 17 bases stayed unmatched. The CDR3 extends over 18 amino acids. The CDR3 spells CASSQAFTSGGARPTQFF. The CDR3 DNA reads TGCGCCAGCAGCCAGGCCTTTACTAGCGGGGGGGCCCGGCCGACGCAGTTCTTC.

The genes are TRBV11-2 and TRBJ1-2, with D perhaps TRBD1 (6 bases). This CDR3 comprises 14 residues. Trimming took off 0 bases at V and 4 bases at J, with 9 bases between the two ends. CDR1 SGHAT and CDR2 FQNNGV come from the germline V gene. The CDR3 sequence: CASSLDRGVYGYTF. For the CDR3, the DNA is TGTGCCAGCAGCTTAGACAGGGGCGTCTATGGCTACACCTTC. The full variable domain, in which reference TRBV11-2 and TRBJ1-2 provide the parts outside the CDR3, is EAGVAQSPRYKIIEKRQSVAFWCNPISGHATLYWYQQILGQGPKLLIQFQNNGVVDDSQLPKDRFSAERLKGVDSTLKIQPAKLEDSAVYLCASSLDRGVYGYTFGSGTRLTVV.

The V call is TRBV13, the J call TRBJ2-5; 12 bases agree with TRBD2. The CDR3 consists of 15 residues. The V and J ends lost 2 bases and 5 bases, in that order; junction bases with no gene match: 3. Germline V gene lookup returns CDR1 PRHDT and CDR2 FYEKMQ (reference sequence). As DNA, the CDR3 is TGTGCCAGCAGCTTACTAGCGGGAGGGCCGGAGACCCAGTACTTC. This sequence encodes CASSLLAGGPETQYF.

This clone came up a few times. Other DNA sequences in the same sample also yield this CDR3. The V call is TRBV4-3, the J call TRBJ2-7; D is unresolved. Looked up from germline, CDR1 is LGHNA and CDR2 is YSLEER. V dropped 1 base and J dropped 4 bases, with 8 bases sitting between them. The CDR3 spans 13 residues. The CDR3, as DNA: TGCGCCAGCAGCCAAGTAGGTGGATACGAGCAGTACTTC. Protein product: CASSQVGGYEQYF.

The chain carries TRBV7-9 and TRBJ1-4; a weak D match, TRBD1 (6 bases). The CDR3 is 15 amino acids. Trimming removed 1 base at V and 5 bases at J, with 11 bases between. The V gene's germline CDR1 is SEHNR and CDR2 FQNEAQ (reference sequence). CDR3 amino acids: CASSLGRTENEKLFF. The CDR3 DNA reads as TGTGCCAGCAGCTTAGGAAGGACAGAGAATGAAAAACTGTTTTTT.

This rearrangement joins TRBV3-1 (or the pseudogene TRBV3-2) to TRBJ2-7; D not certain. Germline values: CDR1 LGHDT, CDR2 YNNKEL (reference sequence). The CDR3 is 11 amino acids. With 4 bases removed from V and 4 bases from J, the gap between germline ends came to 5 bases. The CDR3 sequence is CASSRSYEQYF. CDR3 nucleotides: TGTGCCAGCAGCCGGAGTTACGAGCAGTACTTC.